This T cell receptor beta chain was found in a study of T-cell memory formation after mild COVID-19 (dated by TCRdb to the early 2020s). Describing the broader study: TCR sequence clusters from the two donors were found to be largely donor specific. Two young, previously healthy adult volunteers, one female and one male, were included in the cohort. In a couple of donors, T-cell clones that expanded and contracted after mild COVID-19 were followed by sequencing TCRalpha and TCRbeta repertoires longitudinally.

The listed sequencing device is Illumina NovaSeq 6000. TCRalpha and TCRbeta cDNA libraries were built by 5'RACE with constant-segment primers, adding sample barcodes and unique molecular identifiers. RNA was extracted from every sample with Trizol reagent. Libraries were amplified in two PCR steps, with a second sample barcode and Illumina TruSeq adapters added in the second step. Sequencing of the libraries was done on an Illumina NovaSeq, producing 2 x 150 bp paired-end reads. Per the source publication's procedure: With migec v1.2.7, reads were demultiplexed and then collapsed into UMI-guided consensus sequences. With mixcr v2.1.11, UMI consensuses were aligned to TRA and TRB V and J templates and assembled into clonotypes. Expanded or contracted clonotypes were those called significant by both edgeR and NoisET, with noise models trained on biological replicates. edgeR calls used a false discovery rate-adjusted p below 0.01 and a log2 fold-change threshold of 1. As an exploratory analysis of dynamics, max-normalized trajectories of the 1000 most abundant clonotypes were examined by PCA with hierarchical clustering. Separately sequenced CD4+ and CD8+ repertoires were used to assign the CD4 or CD8 phenotype of responding clones. Through fastp at Q25 and MiXCR, TCRdb rebuilt clones from the public reads, retaining in-frame beta chains. Identical CDR3 protein sequences are pooled into one entry, listed with their most common genes and DNA. The V and J calls here are based on TCRdb, not the publication. The sample table contains fewer than 650,000 distinct CDR3 sequences; only one count was recorded for approximately 15% of them. Of the sample, roughly 8% is held by the ten largest clones.

General conclusions and limits of the study: Contracting CD4+ clones were located mainly in the CM and EM memory subsets, whereas CD8+ clones were found to be enriched in EMRA. SARS-CoV-2 specificity of the second-wave clones peaking on day 37 was not confirmed. Some responding clones were found in pre-infection memory, which suggests that pre-existing cross-reactive memory T cells took part in the SARS-CoV-2 response. Balanced CD4/CD8 phenotypes were observed for clones contracting from day 15 to 85, whereas a bias towards CD4+ was observed for a second wave of clones expanding from day 15 to 37. Only two mild cases were covered in the study, and larger cohorts including severe cases with pre-infection samples were considered necessary.

V and J are truncated by 3 bases and 4 bases respectively, leaving an intervening sequence of 14 bases. The germline V gene yields SGDLS for CDR1 and YYNGEE for CDR2. From its cysteine to its phenylalanine, the CDR3 spans 16 amino acids. The read is trimmed to its CDR3 DNA, 48 bases read in frame from base 1. This clonotype was counted between two and nine times. No cognate antigen has been identified for it. No much larger clone is present one base from it, and per-base qualities are unavailable. Ficoll-Paque density gradient centrifugation was the method used to isolate PBMCs. This chain is built from TRBV9 and TRBJ1-6, with no confidently assigned D gene. Material for sequencing was PBMCs or a T cell subset sorted from them (not recorded which). This TCR derives from an adult woman who had mild COVID-19 (a few samples of this study predate the infection). The sample titles of this study are shuffled in the database, so cell type and time point are left out; the donor was told from shared clones. The CDR3 reads as follows: CASSAGHGIYNSPLHF. The nucleotide sequence is given as TGTGCCAGCAGCGCCGGTCACGGGATATATAATTCACCCCTCCACTTT. Supplemented by the reference TRBV9 and TRBJ1-6 proteins around the CDR3, the complete variable domain is DSGVTQTPKHLITATGQRVTLRCSPRSGDLSVYWYQQSLDQGLQFLIQYYNGEERAKGNILERFSAQQFPDLHSELNLSSLELGDSALYFCASSAGHGIYNSPLHFGNGTRLTVT.